One and the same sample provided the 30 T cell receptor beta chains below, sequenced in a study of T cell repertoires in cytomegalovirus infection (dated by TCRdb to about 2019). Sequencing used an Illumina HiSeq 1500. In TCRdb, the public reads were trimmed at Q25 with fastp and aligned with MiXCR, with productive beta chains retained. Each CDR3 protein appears once, grouped with its most common genes and DNA. The sample table lists approximately 730,000 distinct CDR3 sequences, around a third of them with a count of one. Clones ranked in the top ten supply 15% to 20% of the sample. The treatment or condition label for this specimen denotes: in vitro stimulation with specific CMV peptide epitopes to enrich CMV-specific T cells. Their antigen targets remain unknown. Sequencing was performed on cultured PBMCs, taken from culture after CMV antigen stimulation. These receptors were obtained from a human donor in good health (CMV status not recorded). Some clones in this sample may be carry-over from other donors' samples.

The chain couples TRBV6-5 to TRBJ1-1; 7 bases match TRBD1. V gave up 6 bases and J gave up 5 bases; unmatched junction bases: 12. This CDR3 has 15 amino acids. Looked up from germline, CDR1 is MNHEY and CDR2 is SVGAGI. CDR3 residues: CASRTGTAALTEAFF. CDR3 bases: TGTGCCAGCAGAACCGGGACAGCGGCTTTAACTGAAGCTTTCTTT.

This clonotype was found many times. The CDR3 bases are TGTGCCAGCAGCTTTAGAACGGTTTTCTCCTACAATGAGCAGTTCTTC. Translation gives CASSFRTVFSYNEQFF. The rearrangement uses TRBV7-2 and TRBJ2-1, with D unresolved. Trimming cost V 3 bases and J 0 bases, with 12 bases left between them. The CDR3 contains 16 residues. Germline V gene lookup returns CDR1 SGHTA and CDR2 FQGNSA.

This clonotype came up many times. The V and J genes are TRBV7-2 and TRBJ2-1, with D unresolved. V lost 4 bases and J lost 12, with 19 bases in between. Germline V gene sequence: CDR1 SGHTA, CDR2 FQGNSA. The CDR3 is 14 residues long. This chain's CDR3 is CASSSKLDHGGQFF. The CDR3 bases are TGTGCCAGCAGCTCCAAACTCGACCACGGCGGGCAGTTCTTC.

This chain connects TRBV6-5 to TRBJ2-3, with D hard to call. V dropped 6 bases and J dropped 9 bases, with 16 bases sitting between them. Germline V CDR1 and CDR2: MNHEY, SVGAGI. This CDR3 is built from 13 residues. CDR3 sequence (DNA): TGTGCCAGCAGGGCGGTATCCGCCTACACGCAGTATTTT. It is translated as CASRAVSAYTQYF.

The table lists this clonotype with many counts. CDR3 nucleotides: TGTGCCAGCAGCTTAGCATTTACATATGAGCAGTTCTTC. Protein: CASSLAFTYEQFF. The gene calls are TRBV7-6 and TRBJ2-1, with D unclear. Trimming stripped 0 bases from V and 8 bases from J, with 8 bases between. Germline-derived CDR1 and CDR2 are SGHVS and FNYEAQ. The CDR3 covers 13 residues.

This clonotype came up once. CDR3: CASSYPGTAEKLFF. The DNA for the CDR3 is TGTGCCAGCAGCTACCCCGGGACAGCGGAAAAACTGTTTTTT. This chain connects TRBV5-5 to TRBJ1-4, with TRBD1 matching over 7 bases. Germline trimming cut 3 bases from V and 8 bases from J; bases unmatched to any gene: 7. This CDR3 comprises 14 residues. Looked up from germline, CDR1 is SGHKS and CDR2 is YYEKEE (reference sequence). Complete variable domain (other parts from reference TRBV5-5 and TRBJ1-4): DAGVTQSPTHLIKTRGQQVTLRCSPISGHKSVSWYQQVLGQGPQFIFQYYEKEERGRGNFPDRFSARQFPNYSSELNVNALLLGDSALYLCASSYPGTAEKLFFGSGTQLSVL.

The CDR3 spells CASSQGSGGADSAEQFF. The CDR3 DNA is TGCGCCAGCAGCCAAGGTAGCGGGGGGGCCGATTCGGCTGAGCAGTTCTTC. V is TRBV4-1 and J is TRBJ2-1, with 11 bases matching TRBD2. CDR1 and CDR2 (germline): MGHRA, YSYEKL. J was trimmed by 9 bases and V by 1 base; bases with no gene match: 11. The CDR3 extends over 17 amino acids.

The table lists this clonotype with a few counts. The rearrangement joins TRBV7-8 to TRBJ1-5; D possibly corresponds to TRBD1 (5 bases). The ends were cut back, 5 bases at V and 0 bases at J, with 14 bases in the middle. The CDR3 totals 16 residues. Germline CDR1 SGHVS, CDR2 FQNEAQ. The CDR3 here is CASSLGTVYSNQPQHF. The CDR3 DNA reads TGTGCCAGCAGCCTAGGGACGGTTTATAGCAATCAGCCCCAGCATTTT.

This clonotype was observed a few times. The V call is TRBV20-1, the J call TRBJ2-7, with D perhaps given as TRBD1 or TRBD2 (5 bases each). Trimming cost V 1 base and J 2 bases, with 9 bases left between them. Germline lookup yields CDR1 DFQATT and CDR2 SNEGSKA (reference sequence). CDR3 length: 13 amino acids. The CDR3 DNA sequence: TGCAGTGCTAGAGCCGGGACCGCCTACGAGCAGTACTTC. Translating gives CSARAGTAYEQYF.

The sample holds a few counts of this clonotype. The CDR3 region is CASSLGQQYEQYF. The CDR3 bases are TGCGCCAGCAGCCTGGGACAACAATACGAGCAGTACTTC. V usage is TRBV5-1 and J usage is TRBJ2-7, with D maybe TRBD1 (6 bases). Per germline, CDR1 SGHRS and CDR2 YFSETQ. Trimming cost V 4 bases and J 4 bases, with 12 bases left between them. The CDR3 has 13 residues.

A few counts support this clonotype. The J gene is TRBJ2-3, the V gene TRBV6-1; 11 bases align to TRBD2. This CDR3 has 22 amino acids. Losses at the gene ends were 4 bases for V and 0 bases for J; bases not matched to a gene: 21. Germline CDR1 and CDR2: MNHNS and SASEGT. The DNA for the CDR3 is TGTGCCAGCAGTGGGGGTTCCGGGACTAGCGGCATGGGAGGCTCTAGCACAGATACGCAGTATTTT. Its translation is CASSGGSGTSGMGGSSTDTQYF.

The V and J genes are TRBV18 and TRBJ1-4; D may be TRBD1 (5 bases). Trimming took off 6 bases at V and 5 bases at J, with 16 bases between the two ends. The CDR3 consists of 15 residues. CDR1 and CDR2 from the germline V gene are KGHSH and LQKENI. CDR3 nucleotides: TGTGCCAGCTCCCGAGAAGGGCCAGGGAATGAAAAACTGTTTTTT. This sequence encodes CASSREGPGNEKLFF. The full variable domain, in which reference TRBV18 and TRBJ1-4 provide the parts outside the CDR3, is NAGVMQNPRHLVRRRGQEARLRCSPMKGHSHVYWYRQLPEEGLKFMVYLQKENIIDESGMPKERFSAEFPKEGPSILRIQQVVRGDSAAYFCASSREGPGNEKLFFGSGTQLSVL.

This chain connects TRBV11-2 to TRBJ2-4, with 8 nucleotides matching TRBD1. Germline CDR1 is SGHAT and CDR2 is FQNNGV. V lost 5 bases, J lost 2 bases, and 11 bases stayed unmatched. The CDR3 spans 17 residues. The DNA for the CDR3 is TGTGCCAGCAGCCCCCCCTCAGGGGGCTTGACCAAAAACATTCAGTACTTC. Its translation: CASSPPSGGLTKNIQYF.

The table lists this clonotype with a few counts. The CDR3 here is CAWSPASGPQYF. The CDR3 DNA follows: TGTGCCTGGAGTCCAGCCTCGGGACCACAGTACTTC. V gene TRBV30 combines with J gene TRBJ2-5, with D perhaps assigned TRBD1 or TRBD2 (5 bases each). Trimming cost V 2 bases and J 11 bases, with 15 bases left between them. Germline V gene lookup returns CDR1 GTSNPN and CDR2 SVGIG (reference sequence). The CDR3 length is 12 residues.

This clonotype was counted between two and nine times. The rearrangement links TRBV19 to TRBJ1-2; D might be TRBD1 (6 bases). The CDR3 length is 13 residues. CDR1 and CDR2 from the germline V gene are LNHDA and SQIVND (reference sequence). The V gene lost 3 bases and the J gene lost 10 bases, with 15 bases spanning the gap. Here the CDR3 DNA reads TGTGCCAGTAGTATTTCATACAGGGCCGTCTACACCTTC. Protein sequence: CASSISYRAVYTF.

Ten or more counts support this clonotype. The chain couples TRBV6-5 to TRBJ2-5, with no clear D. V lost 2 bases and J 5 bases, leaving 9 bases between the germline ends. CDR1 and CDR2 from the germline V gene are MNHEY and SVGAGI. CDR3 length: 13 residues. The CDR3 DNA follows: TGTGCCAGCAGTTACACCGAACGGGAGACCCAGTACTTC. Protein: CASSYTERETQYF.

The chain is built from TRBV5-1 and TRBJ1-4, with D maybe TRBD1 (6 bases). Germline assignment: CDR1 SGHRS and CDR2 YFSETQ. CDR3 length equals 15 residues. Trimming removed 4 bases at V and 7 bases at J, with 17 bases between. The DNA of the CDR3 is TGCGCCAGCAGCATTGACGATAACAGGGCTGAAAAACTGTTTTTT. Encoded protein: CASSIDDNRAEKLFF.

This clonotype has at least ten counts. The chain links TRBV28 to TRBJ2-1, with 9 bases fitting TRBD1. V lost 6 bases, J lost 4 bases, and 1 base stayed unmatched. CDR1 and CDR2 (germline): MDHEN, SYDVKM. This CDR3 has 13 residues. In DNA, the CDR3 is TGTGCCAGCAGGGGGACAGGGTACAATGAGCAGTTCTTC. This encodes CASRGTGYNEQFF.

This rearrangement joins TRBV10-3 to TRBJ1-2; D unclear. V was shortened by 8 bases and J by 4 bases, with 14 bases between the two germline ends. The germline gives CDR1 ENHRY, CDR2 SYGVKD. This CDR3 contains 13 residues. The CDR3 region is CAISRADRYGYTF. The DNA for the CDR3 is TGTGCCATCTCAAGGGCAGACCGCTATGGCTACACCTTC.

There are a few counts of this clonotype. The V call is TRBV7-9, the J call TRBJ1-1, with a weak D call TRBD1 (5 bases). The V end was cut by 5 bases, the J end by 3 bases, with 16 bases between. The CDR3 loop spans 15 amino acids. Germline V gene data show CDR1 as SEHNR and CDR2 as FQNEAQ (reference sequence). The DNA of the CDR3 is TGTGCCAGCAGCGGCCTCGAGGGGTTGTACACTGAAGCTTTCTTT. This codes for CASSGLEGLYTEAFF.

This chain joins TRBV2 and TRBJ1-5; no definite D call. The CDR3 extends over 13 amino acids. V dropped 6 bases and J dropped 5 bases, with 11 bases sitting between them. The germline V gene has CDR1 SNHLY and CDR2 FYNNEI. The DNA for the CDR3 is TGTGCCAGCAGAGCCAGTCCTGATCAGCCCCAGCATTTT. This encodes CASRASPDQPQHF.

This clonotype has just one count. V is TRBV20-1 and J is TRBJ1-5, with no clear D. V dropped 3 bases and J dropped 8 bases, with 8 bases sitting between them. This CDR3 has 11 amino acids. Germline V gene lookup returns CDR1 DFQATT and CDR2 SNEGSKA (reference sequence). The CDR3 loop reads CSASSREPQHF. CDR3 nucleotides: TGCAGTGCTAGCTCCCGGGAGCCCCAGCATTTT.

The sample holds many counts of this clonotype. CDR3 nucleotide sequence: TGTGCCAGCTGCCCCACCCCCTTATCAATCGGACGCAACAAAGGAGAGACCCAGTACTTC. Translation gives CASCPTPLSIGRNKGETQYF. The chain is built from TRBV6-1 and TRBJ2-5; D is ambiguous. This CDR3 is built from 20 residues. Germline V gene sequence: CDR1 MNHNS, CDR2 SASEGT. Trimming shortened V by 8 bases and J by 4 bases, and 35 bases separated the two germline ends.

V and J are TRBV6-2 or TRBV6-3 and TRBJ2-7; TRBD2 matches at 7 bases. The V and J ends lost 1 base and 7 bases, in that order; junction bases with no gene match: 1. Germline V gene data show CDR1 as MNHEY and CDR2 as SVGEGT. CDR3 length: 12 residues. CDR3 amino acids: CASSYYGGEQYF. The CDR3 nucleotides are TGTGCCAGCAGTTACTACGGGGGGGAGCAGTACTTC.

This clonotype has just a few counts. The rearrangement links TRBV5-1 to TRBJ2-2, with 8 bases matching TRBD1. The ends lost 0 bases at V and 4 bases at J; junction bases unmatched: 2. Looked up from germline, CDR1 is SGHRS and CDR2 is YFSETQ. This CDR3 has 15 residues. The CDR3 nucleotides read TGCGCCAGCAGCTTGGGGACAGGGCCCACCGGGGAGCTGTTTTTT. Protein: CASSLGTGPTGELFF.

The chain combines TRBV4-1 with TRBJ1-5; a possible D gene is TRBD1 (5 bases). V was pared by 0 bases and J by 6 bases, with 15 bases between. This CDR3 has 16 amino acids. Per germline, CDR1 MGHRA and CDR2 YSYEKL. CDR3 amino acids: CASSQDPQGWSQPQHF. The CDR3 DNA follows: TGCGCCAGCAGCCAAGATCCGCAGGGTTGGTCTCAGCCCCAGCATTTT.

This clonotype occurred a few times. The V call is TRBV6-1, the J call TRBJ1-5; D possibly corresponds to TRBD1 (5 bases). V lost 0 bases, J lost 6 bases, and 9 bases lay in between. CDR3 length: 14 amino acids. Germline lookup yields CDR1 MNHNS and CDR2 SASEGT. CDR3 sequence: CASSEAGVTQPQHF. CDR3 coding DNA: TGTGCCAGCAGTGAAGCGGGGGTCACTCAGCCCCAGCATTTT.

The chain recombines TRBV6-6 with TRBJ1-2, with TRBD1 as a possible D gene (6 bases). This CDR3 contains 16 residues. V shed 0 bases and J shed 8 bases, with 19 bases lying between them. CDR1 and CDR2 from the germline V gene are MNHNY and SVGAGI (reference sequence). This CDR3 is CASSYSGPTGFGGYTF. CDR3 DNA: TGTGCCAGCAGTTACTCAGGGCCTACAGGGTTTGGAGGCTACACCTTC.

This clonotype has more than one count but fewer than ten. DNA for the CDR3: TGTGCCACCGGGTCCTATAATTCACCCCTCCACTTT. It yields the protein CATGSYNSPLHF. The chain carries TRBV5-4 and TRBJ1-6; no reliable D call. The CDR3 contains 12 residues. Germline V gene sequence: CDR1 SGHNT, CDR2 YYREEE (reference sequence). With 9 bases removed from V and 1 base from J, the gap between germline ends came to 5 bases.

J is TRBJ2-1 and V is TRBV27; D gene uncertain. CDR1 is MNHEY, CDR2 SMNVEV, per germline (reference sequence). The CDR3 has 15 amino acids. Trimming took 0 bases from V and 2 from J, leaving 8 bases between them. CDR3 sequence (DNA): TGTGCCAGCAGTTTATCCCGGTCCACCTACAATGAGCAGTTCTTC. Translated: CASSLSRSTYNEQFF.